This TCR beta chain comes out of a study of shared clonotypes between healthy human individuals. Sequenced by immunoSEQ multiplex PCR; TCRdb stores in-frame clones only, minus some. The repertoire holds about half a million clones, with around 73% as singletons. This CDR3 has 15 residues. V shed 3 bases and J 3 bases; nucleotides not matched to a gene: 7. CDR1 is MGHRA, CDR2 YSYEKL, per germline. The sequence came from a woman in her 40s in good health. Some clones in this sample may be carry-over from other donors' samples. The V gene is TRBV4-1, the J gene TRBJ1-2, with TRBD1 matching over 7 bases. Sequencing was done on a sample of PBMCs. Written as DNA, the CDR3 is TGCGCCAGCAGCCATCCTGGGCAGGGGGACTATGGCTACACCTTC. Amino acid sequence: CASSHPGQGDYGYTF.